The 2 T cell receptor beta chains reported below all come from one sample, sequenced in a study of T cell repertoires in cytomegalovirus infection. TCRdb reprocessed the reads with MiXCR, giving one entry per CDR3 protein. This sample has 450,000 to 650,000 distinct CDR3 sequences, with about a quarter found just once. The sequenced sample consisted of PBMCs. The receptors shown here come from a human donor in good health (CMV status not recorded). Some clones in this sample may be carry-over from other donors' samples.

This clonotype came up a few times. This sequence joins TRBV7-8 and TRBJ2-1; no reliable D call. CDR1 SGHVS and CDR2 FQNEAQ come from the germline V gene. The CDR3 spans 12 residues. Trimming cost V 5 bases and J 9 bases, with 11 bases left between them. CDR3 residues: CASSLQLGEQFF. The CDR3 DNA sequence: TGTGCCAGCAGCCTCCAGTTGGGTGAGCAGTTCTTC.

This clonotype was found a few times. The chain uses TRBV12-3 or TRBV12-4 and TRBJ1-2; possible D gene TRBD1, 6 bases. V was clipped by 6 bases and J by 8 bases, with 10 bases between them. This CDR3 has 11 amino acids. The CDR3 here is CASSRQGGYTF. The CDR3 DNA sequence: TGTGCCAGCAGCCGTCAGGGGGGCTACACCTTC.